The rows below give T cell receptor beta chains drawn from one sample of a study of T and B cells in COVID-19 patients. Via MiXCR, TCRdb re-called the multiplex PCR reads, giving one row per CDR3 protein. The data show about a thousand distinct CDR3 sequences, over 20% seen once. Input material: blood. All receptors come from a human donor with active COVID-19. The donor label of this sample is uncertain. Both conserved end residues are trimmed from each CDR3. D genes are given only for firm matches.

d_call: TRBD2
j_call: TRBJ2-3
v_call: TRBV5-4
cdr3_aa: ASSPTSVGGADTQY

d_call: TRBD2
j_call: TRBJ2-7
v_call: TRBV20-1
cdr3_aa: STGGTSSYEQY

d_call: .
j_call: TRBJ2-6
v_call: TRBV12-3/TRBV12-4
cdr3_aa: ASSLSAGANVLT

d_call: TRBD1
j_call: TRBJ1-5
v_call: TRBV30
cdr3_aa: AWSPGTGSNQPQH

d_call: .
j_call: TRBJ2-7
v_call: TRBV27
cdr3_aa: ASKGGVSYEQY

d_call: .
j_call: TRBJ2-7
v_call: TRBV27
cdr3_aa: ARQGGVSYEQY

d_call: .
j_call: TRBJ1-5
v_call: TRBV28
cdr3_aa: ASSLDKVSQGNQPQH

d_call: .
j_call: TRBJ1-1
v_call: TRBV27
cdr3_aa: ASSNRSPHTEAF

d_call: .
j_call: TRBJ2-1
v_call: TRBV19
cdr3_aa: ASSTSGGGTRVQQF

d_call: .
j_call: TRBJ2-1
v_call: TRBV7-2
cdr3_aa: ASSRGGVSSYNEQF

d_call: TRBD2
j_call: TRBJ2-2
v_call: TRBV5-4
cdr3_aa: ASSTGLGPNRGELF

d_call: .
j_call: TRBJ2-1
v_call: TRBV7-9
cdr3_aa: ASSEGWDEQF

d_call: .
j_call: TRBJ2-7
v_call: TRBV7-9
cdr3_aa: ASSFRGKLYEQY

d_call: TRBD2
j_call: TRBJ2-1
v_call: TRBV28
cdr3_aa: ASSETSGSDEQF